These 27 T cell receptor beta chains originate from one sample sequenced in a study of T cells in Graves' hyperthyroidism and ophthalmopathy. Amplification yielded TCR beta CDR3 regions, with RNA transcripts as the source. HTBI primers were used for first-round RT-PCR of the TCR CDR3. TCRdb redid the calling of the multiplex PCR reads with MiXCR, one entry per CDR3 protein. The sample has around 97,000 distinct CDR3 sequences, about 45% seen once; the top ten hold roughly 24%. Sequencing was performed on blood. The receptors were sampled from a man between 40 and 49 years old with Graves' hyperthyroidism.

The CDR3 DNA reads TGTGAGTCTGGTGCCTTGTCCAAAGAAAGCTTCAGTGCGAGTCGGGTCTACGAGCAGTACTTC. Its translation: CESGALSKESFSASRVYEQYF. The chain recombines TRBV8-2 with TRBJ2-7; TRBD1 is the table's D call and was not checked against the DNA. TRBV8-2 is an annotated pseudogene. The CDR3 runs 21 residues.

To note about this clonotype: A read error is possible here, since a much larger clone lies one base away. The conserved closing phenylalanine or tryptophan is absent in this CDR3, likely reflecting a read error. The chain recombines TRBV11-2 with TRBJ2-5; D might be TRBD1 (6 bases). This CDR3 spans 15 amino acids. V was shortened by 5 bases and J by 1 base, with 14 bases between the two germline ends. Per germline, CDR1 SGHAT and CDR2 FQNNGV. The CDR3 nucleotides read TGTGCCAGCAGCCCACTACGGACAGTCCAAGAGACCCAGTACCTC. Protein product: CASSPLRTVQETQYL.

Note on this clonotype: Because the CDR3 is missing its conserved closing phenylalanine or tryptophan, this is likely a read error. V is TRBV6-2 or TRBV6-3 and J is TRBJ2-1; 7 positions agree with TRBD2. Germline V gives CDR1 MNHEY, CDR2 SVGEGT. This CDR3 has 16 residues. V dropped 6 bases and J dropped 4; count of bases not matched to a gene: 12. CDR3 loop: CASRTPSQRGYNEQFC. The CDR3 nucleotides are TGTGCCAGCAGGACCCCGTCCCAGCGGGGTTACAATGAGCAGTTCTGC.

The chain is built from TRBV7-6 and TRBJ1-3, with D unclear. CDR1 is SGHVS, CDR2 FNYEAQ, per germline. The CDR3 spans 11 residues. V lost 6 bases and J 4 bases, leaving 4 bases between the germline ends. The DNA for the CDR3 is TGTGCCAGCAGGCCGGGAAACACCATATATTTT. The encoded protein is CASRPGNTIYF.

Many counts were recorded for this clonotype. The rearrangement joins TRBV20-1 to TRBJ1-5; 7 nucleotides match TRBD1. The CDR3 runs 15 residues. Germline CDR1 is DFQATT and CDR2 is SNEGSKA (reference sequence). The V and J ends lost 3 bases and 6 bases, in that order; junction bases with no gene match: 11. The CDR3 sequence is CSARKTGDRGQPQHF. The DNA of the CDR3 is TGCAGTGCTAGGAAAACAGGGGACCGGGGTCAGCCCCAGCATTTT.

V is TRBV7-9 and J is TRBJ1-6; TRBD1 matches 7 bases. The ends lost 5 bases at V and 6 bases at J; junction bases unmatched: 4. CDR1 and CDR2 (germline): SEHNR, FQNEAQ (reference sequence). The CDR3 is 14 residues long. In DNA, the CDR3 is TGTGCCAGCAGCCCGGGACAGTTTAATTCACCCCTCCACTTT. Translating it yields CASSPGQFNSPLHF.

This clonotype was recorded at least ten times. This chain uses TRBV20-1 with TRBJ1-2, with D uncertain. The germline V gene has CDR1 DFQATT and CDR2 SNEGSKA (reference sequence). CDR3 length: 9 residues. V was pared by 5 bases and J by 4 bases, with 2 bases between. The CDR3 nucleotides are TGCAGTGCTCCCTATGGCTACACCTTC. It specifies CSAPYGYTF.

This chain connects TRBV15 to TRBJ2-6; weak D call: TRBD1 (6 bases). V was shortened by 3 bases and J by 4 bases, with 7 bases between the two germline ends. Germline CDR1 and CDR2: LNHNV and YYDKDF (reference sequence). The CDR3 has 14 residues. The CDR3 sequence: CATSSGTGANVLTF. The DNA for the CDR3 is TGTGCCACCAGCAGTGGGACAGGGGCCAACGTCCTGACTTTC.

The chain has TRBV12-3 or TRBV12-4 and TRBJ1-6; TRBD1 might be the D (6 bases). This CDR3 region has 13 residues. With 6 bases removed from V and 14 bases from J, the gap between germline ends came to 17 bases. This CDR3 reads CASRAVGGYALHF. In DNA form, the CDR3 reads TGTGCCAGCAGGGCCGTAGGGGGTTATGCCCTCCACTTT.

In the case of this clonotype: An end of the junction does not agree with germline; a read error may underlie this. The V and J genes are TRBV7-8 and TRBJ2-7; D is perhaps TRBD2 (5 bases). CDR1 and CDR2 (germline): SGHVS, FQNEAQ. The CDR3 has 15 amino acids. The CDR3 DNA sequence: TGTGCCAGCAGCCCCCTAGGACTCTCACATTACGGGCAGTACTTC. As protein: CASSPLGLSHYGQYF.

The chain links TRBV20-1 to TRBJ2-1; unclear D gene. CDR3 size: 16 residues. The germline V gene has CDR1 DFQATT and CDR2 SNEGSKA (reference sequence). Trimming stripped 0 bases from V and 9 bases from J, with 21 bases between. Here the CDR3 reads CSAREGPDLSYSEQFF. In DNA, the CDR3 is TGCAGTGCTAGAGAAGGGCCGGACCTCTCCTATAGTGAGCAGTTCTTC.

This clonotype was detected many times. V is TRBV7-9 and J is TRBJ1-3; D not resolved. The CDR3 extends over 16 amino acids. Trimming took 6 bases from V and 0 from J, leaving 15 bases between them. Germline values: CDR1 SEHNR, CDR2 FQNEAQ (reference sequence). The CDR3 DNA sequence: TGTGCCAGCAGGCCCCGGATCGGGTCCTCTGGAAACACCATATATTTT. Amino acids: CASRPRIGSSGNTIYF.

This clonotype was seen ten or more times. The chain is built from TRBV6-4 and TRBJ1-5; D is ambiguous. V shed 2 bases and J shed 2 bases, with 10 bases lying between them. Germline V CDR1 and CDR2: MRHNA, SNTAGT. The CDR3 has 15 residues. The DNA of the CDR3 is TGTGCCAGCAGTGACAGAGCTGGCGGCAATCAGCCCCAGCATTTT. Translating it yields CASSDRAGGNQPQHF.

V gene TRBV5-4 combines with J gene TRBJ2-7; tentative D call: TRBD2 (5 bases). This CDR3 has 14 residues. Germline CDR1 SGHNT, CDR2 YYREEE (reference sequence). V shed 0 bases and J shed 6 bases, with 13 bases lying between them. This CDR3 reads CASSLASGPSEQYF. The CDR3 coding sequence is TGTGCCAGCAGCTTGGCCAGCGGTCCTTCCGAGCAGTACTTC.

Concerning this clonotype itself: The junction does not match germline at one end; this may be a read error. V and J are TRBV20-1 and TRBJ1-2; D call uncertain. The CDR3 runs 15 residues. CDR1 DFQATT and CDR2 SNEGSKA come from the germline V gene (reference sequence). CDR3: CSARDRFGSGYGHTF. As DNA, the CDR3 is TGCAGTGCTAGAGATAGGTTTGGCAGTGGGTATGGCCACACCTTT.

This clonotype was counted ten times or more. This chain uses TRBV7-2 with TRBJ1-3, with D perhaps matching TRBD1 (6 bases). V was pared by 5 bases and J by 0 bases, with 14 bases between. The CDR3 is made up of 16 amino acids. Germline CDR1 is SGHTA and CDR2 is FQGNSA. CDR3 region: CASSETGTYSGNTIYF. The CDR3 nucleotides read TGTGCCAGCAGCGAGACAGGAACCTACTCTGGAAACACCATATATTTT. Looking up the rest from reference TRBV7-2 and TRBJ1-3 gives the full variable domain: GAGVSQSPSNKVTEKGKDVELRCDPISGHTALYWYRQSLGQGLEFLIYFQGNSAPDKSGLPSDRFSAERTGGSVSTLTIQRTQQEDSAVYLCASSETGTYSGNTIYFGEGSWLTVV.

Many counts were recorded for this clonotype. The genes are TRBV7-3 and TRBJ2-3; possibly TRBD2 for D (6 bases). Germline lookup yields CDR1 SGHTA and CDR2 FQGTGA. Between the trimmed V and J ends, which lost 3 bases and 1 base, there was a span of 11 bases. CDR3 length equals 15 residues. In DNA form, the CDR3 reads TGTGCCAGCAGCTTGGAGGGTCTGGGCACAGATACGCAGTATTTT. Protein sequence: CASSLEGLGTDTQYF.

For this clonotype: A read error is possible here, since a much larger clone lies one base away. As the CDR3 is not closed by the conserved phenylalanine or tryptophan, this likely results from a read error. V and J are TRBV6-4 and TRBJ1-1; no reliable D call. V was cut by 7 bases and J by 4 bases, with 10 bases left in between. Looked up from germline, CDR1 is MRHNA and CDR2 is SNTAGT. The CDR3 extends over 12 amino acids. CDR3 sequence: CASTFPSTEAFL. Written as DNA, the CDR3 is TGTGCCAGCACTTTCCCCAGCACTGAAGCTTTCCTT.

The chain employs TRBV24-1 and TRBJ2-1; maybe TRBD2 (5 bases). The CDR3 contains 12 residues. Germline CDR1 reads KGHDR; CDR2 reads SFDVKD. The germline V and J ends were trimmed by 0 bases and 10 bases, with 6 bases remaining between them. The CDR3 DNA reads as TGTGCCACCAGTGATTTGAAGCGGGAGCAGTTCTTC. This translates into CATSDLKREQFF.

The chain carries TRBV19 and TRBJ1-2, with 10 nucleotides matching TRBD1. With 6 bases clipped from V and 0 bases from J, the junction kept 4 bases outside the gene matches. Germline CDR1 and CDR2: LNHDA and SQIVND (reference sequence). The length of the CDR3 is 15 residues. CDR3 residues: CASRPGQGTNYGYTF. CDR3 DNA sequence: TGTGCCAGTAGGCCGGGACAGGGGACTAACTATGGCTACACCTTC. Looking up the rest from reference TRBV19 and TRBJ1-2 gives the full variable domain: DGGITQSPKYLFRKEGQNVTLSCEQNLNHDAMYWYRQDPGQGLRLIYYSQIVNDFQKGDIAEGYSVSREKKESFPLTVTSAQKNPTAFYLCASRPGQGTNYGYTFGSGTRLTVV.

In this sample, this clonotype turned up many times. V gene TRBV5-6 combines with J gene TRBJ2-1; 13 bases are a match to TRBD2. The CDR3 loop spans 16 amino acids. V was pared by 2 bases and J by 5 bases, with 4 bases of the junction left unmatched. Germline CDR1 is SGHDT and CDR2 is YYEEEE. CDR3 loop: CASSFRTSGGDNEQFF. The CDR3 DNA is TGTGCCAGCAGCTTCAGGACTAGCGGGGGCGACAATGAGCAGTTCTTC.

The count of this clonotype is one. A much bigger clone sits one base away, suggesting this may be a read error. The chain has TRBV4-2 and TRBJ1-1; D gene uncertain. Looked up from germline, CDR1 is LGHNA and CDR2 is YNFKEQ. The CDR3 runs to 13 residues. The CDR3 sequence: CASSPPRDTGAFF. CDR3 bases: TGTGCCAGCAGCCCCCCGAGAGACACTGGAGCTTTCTTT.

Worth noting for this clonotype: At one end, the junction sequence differs from germline, possibly due to a read error. The chain carries TRBV7-6 and TRBJ1-5; D gene uncertain. The CDR3 totals 15 residues. Germline V gene lookup returns CDR1 SGHVS and CDR2 FNYEAQ. For the CDR3, the DNA is TGTGCCAGCAGCTTACTGGGAGGGCGGGAGTCCTACGAGCACTTT. Its protein product is CASSLLGGRESYEHF. The full variable domain, with the rest looked up from reference TRBV7-6 and TRBJ1-5, is GAGVSQSPRYKVTKRGQDVALRCDPISGHVSLYWYRQALGQGPEFLTYFNYEAQQDKSGLPNDRFSAERPEGSISTLTIQRTEQRDSAMYRCASSLLGGRESYEHFGDGTRLSIL.

This clonotype was found many times. The chain has TRBV5-6 and TRBJ2-7; D unresolved. The CDR3 extends over 12 amino acids. In germline, CDR1 is SGHDT, CDR2 YYEEEE. The V end lost 4 bases, the J end lost 6 bases, and 11 bases lay between the germline ends. This CDR3 reads CASSLTAREQYF. Written as DNA, the CDR3 is TGTGCCAGCAGCCTGACCGCCCGCGAGCAGTACTTC.

This clonotype was counted only a few times. This chain links TRBV9 with TRBJ2-5, with 8 bases lining up with TRBD1. The CDR3 consists of 14 residues. Trimming cost V 1 base and J 9 bases; bases outside gene matches: 8. CDR1 is SGDLS, CDR2 YYNGEE, per germline. The CDR3 coding sequence is TGTGCCAGCAGCGTAACAGGGGGAACGCAGCCCCAGTACTTC. Residues: CASSVTGGTQPQYF.

The chain links TRBV25-1 to TRBJ1-4, with D perhaps TRBD1 (6 bases). V lost 8 bases and J 4 bases, leaving 17 bases between the germline ends. Germline assignment: CDR1 MGHDK and CDR2 SYGVNS. CDR3 size: 15 residues. The CDR3 sequence: CASASRGDGNEKLFF. The CDR3 DNA follows: TGTGCCAGCGCCTCCAGGGGTGACGGTAATGAAAAACTGTTTTTT.

This clonotype was counted once. A read error may be the cause here, since a much bigger clone is one base away. The CDR3 coding sequence is TGTGCCAGCGGTTGGGGCACGAACACTGAAGCTTTCTTT. Translating gives CASGWGTNTEAFF. The chain links TRBV13 to TRBJ1-1, with D tentatively TRBD1 (5 bases). V was trimmed by 8 bases and J by 1 base, leaving 11 bases between them. CDR3 length: 13 amino acids. Germline CDR1 PRHDT, CDR2 FYEKMQ (reference sequence).